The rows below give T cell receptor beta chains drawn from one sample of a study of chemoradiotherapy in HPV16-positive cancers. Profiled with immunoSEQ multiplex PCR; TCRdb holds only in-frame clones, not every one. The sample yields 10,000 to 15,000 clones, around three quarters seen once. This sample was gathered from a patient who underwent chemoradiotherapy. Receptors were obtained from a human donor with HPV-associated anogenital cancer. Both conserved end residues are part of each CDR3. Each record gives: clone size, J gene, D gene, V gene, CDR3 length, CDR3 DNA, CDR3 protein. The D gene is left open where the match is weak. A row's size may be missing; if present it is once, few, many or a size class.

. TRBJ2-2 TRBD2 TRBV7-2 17 TGTGCCAGCAGCTTACGGACTAGCGGGGTACAGGCCGGGGAGCTGTTTTTT CASSLRTSGVQAGELFF
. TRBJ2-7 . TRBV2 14 TGTGCCAGCAGTGATTTCGGGGTCTCCTACGAGCAGTACTTC CASSDFGVSYEQYF
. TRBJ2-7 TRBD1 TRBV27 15 TGTGCCAGCAGTTTATCTGGGACAGGGGCCTACGAGCAGTACTTC CASSLSGTGAYEQYF
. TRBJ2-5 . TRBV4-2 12 TGTGCCAGCAGCCGGGATGGAGAGACCCAGTACTTC CASSRDGETQYF
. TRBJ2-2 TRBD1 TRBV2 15 TGTGCCAGCAGTCGACAGGGAAAGAACACCGGGGAGCTGTTTTTT CASSRQGKNTGELFF
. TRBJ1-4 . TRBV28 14 TGTGCCAGCAGTTTCCCTCGTGATAATGAAAAACTGTTTTTT CASSFPRDNEKLFF
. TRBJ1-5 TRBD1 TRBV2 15 TGTGCCAGCAGTGAGCAGAGACAGGGGAATCAGCCCCAGCATTTT CASSEQRQGNQPQHF
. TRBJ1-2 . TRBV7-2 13 TGTGCCAGCAGCCGACGGACGGACTATGGCTACACCTTC CASSRRTDYGYTF
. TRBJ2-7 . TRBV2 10 TGTGCCCAGCTAGCCCCCGAGCAGTACTTC CAQLAPEQYF
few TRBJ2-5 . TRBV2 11 TGTGCCAGCACGACTAGTTGGGCCCAGTACTTC CASTTSWAQYF
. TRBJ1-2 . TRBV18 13 TGTGTCAGCTCCCAACAGAGTGTCTATGGCTACACCTTC CVSSQQSVYGYTF
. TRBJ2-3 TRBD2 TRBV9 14 TGTGCCAGCAGCGTAGCGAGCGGGGGAGATACGCAGTATTTT CASSVASGGDTQYF
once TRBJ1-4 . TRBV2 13 TGTGCCGGGAGGGGTTACGGTAATGAAAAACTGTTTTTT CAGRGYGNEKLFF
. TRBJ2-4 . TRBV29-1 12 TGCAGCGTTAGTTGGGATAGAAACATTCAGTACTTC CSVSWDRNIQYF
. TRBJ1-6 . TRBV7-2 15 TGTGCCAGCAGCTTAGCGTGGGTACCCAATTCACCCCTCCACTTT CASSLAWVPNSPLHF
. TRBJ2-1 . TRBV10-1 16 TGCGCCAGCAGTGAGTGGGGTGGGGCAGCCAACAATGAGCAGTTCTTC CASSEWGGAANNEQFF
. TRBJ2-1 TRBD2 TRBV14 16 TGTGCCAGCAGCCTATTGGCGGGGGGGTCCTACAATGAGCAGTTCTTC CASSLLAGGSYNEQFF
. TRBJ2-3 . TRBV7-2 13 TGTGCCAGCAGCTCGCAATGGGGGGATACGCAGTATTTT CASSSQWGDTQYF
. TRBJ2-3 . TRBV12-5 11 TGTGCTAGCAGGGTCGCAGATACGCAGTATTTT CASRVADTQYF
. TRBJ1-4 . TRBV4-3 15 TGCGCCAGCAGCCAGGGGGGAGACAGAACTGAAAAACTGTTTTTT CASSQGGDRTEKLFF
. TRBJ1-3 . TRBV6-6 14 TGTGCCAGCACCTACGGGGGAGAAGGAAACACCATATATTTT CASTYGGEGNTIYF
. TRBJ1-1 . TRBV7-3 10 TGTGCCAGCAGCCGTAGCAAGGCTTTCTTT CASSRSKAFF
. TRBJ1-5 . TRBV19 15 TGTGCCAGTAGTATATATGGACAGCTCAATCAGCCCCAGCATTTT CASSIYGQLNQPQHF
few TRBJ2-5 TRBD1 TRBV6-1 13 TGTGCCAGCAACCAGGGGGCCCAAGAGACCCAGTACTTC CASNQGAQETQYF
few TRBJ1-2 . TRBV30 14 TGTGCCTCGCCGGACGTGGGCAGACTCTATGGCTACACCTTC CASPDVGRLYGYTF
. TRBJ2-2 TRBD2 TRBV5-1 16 TGCGCCAGCAGCTTACCAGAAACTAGCGCTGCCGGGGAGCTGTTTTTT CASSLPETSAAGELFF
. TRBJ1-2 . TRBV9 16 TGTGCCAGCAGCGTGGGGCCGGGCAGGGAGGGGAATGGCTACACCTTC CASSVGPGREGNGYTF
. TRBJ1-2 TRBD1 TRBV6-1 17 TGTGCCAGCAGTGCCCGGGGACAGGCGCAAGCTAACTATGGCTACACCTTC CASSARGQAQANYGYTF
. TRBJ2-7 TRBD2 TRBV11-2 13 TGTGCCAGCAGCTTATCGCGGGGGGGCGAGCAGTACTTC CASSLSRGGEQYF
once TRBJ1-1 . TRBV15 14 TGTGCCACCAGCAGAGATCAGGGTACAGGGCTGGCTTTCTTT CATSRDQGTGLAFF
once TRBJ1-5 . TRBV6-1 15 TGTGCCAGCAGGGAAAGGGAGGCAGGCAATCAGCCCCAGCATTTT CASREREAGNQPQHF
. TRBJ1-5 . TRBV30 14 TGTGCCTGGAGTGCCCTAGGAGGAGGGGAAGCCCAGCATTTT CAWSALGGGEAQHF
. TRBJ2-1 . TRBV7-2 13 TGTGCCAGCAGCACCTGGGGGGAAGGCGAGCAGTTCTTC CASSTWGEGEQFF
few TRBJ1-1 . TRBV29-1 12 TGCAGCGTTGTAGGCTTGGGATCTGAAGCTTTCTTT CSVVGLGSEAFF
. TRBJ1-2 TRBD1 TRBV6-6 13 TGTGCCAGCCAGGGGGCCATAAACTATGGCTACACCTTC CASQGAINYGYTF
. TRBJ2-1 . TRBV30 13 TGTGCCTGGAGTGTGGGGAAGGGTAATGAGCAGTTCTTC CAWSVGKGNEQFF
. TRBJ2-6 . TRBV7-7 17 TGTGCTAGCAGCCAGGGAGCCCCGTCCTCTGGGGCCAACGTCCTGACTTTC CASSQGAPSSGANVLTF
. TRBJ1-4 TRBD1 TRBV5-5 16 TGTGCCAGCAGCTCCCCTGCAGGGGGGTTTGATGAAAAACTGTTTTTT CASSSPAGGFDEKLFF
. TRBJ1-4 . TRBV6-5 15 TGTGCCAGCAGTTACTCGTCCAGAGGGGGTGAAAAACTGTTTTTT CASSYSSRGGEKLFF
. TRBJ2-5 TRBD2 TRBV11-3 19 TGTGCCAGCAGCCAGGAGAAGATCCTAGCGGGGGGTCCACAAGAGACCCAGTACTTC CASSQEKILAGGPQETQYF
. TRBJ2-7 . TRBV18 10 TGTGCCAGCGCAGGGGACGAGCAGTACTTC CASAGDEQYF
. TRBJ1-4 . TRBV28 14 TGTGCCACCCTATCCCAGGGGCCTAATGAAAAACTGTTTTTT CATLSQGPNEKLFF
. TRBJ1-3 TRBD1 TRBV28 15 TGTGCCAGCAGTTTCAGGGGGCGATTGGGAAACACCATATATTTT CASSFRGRLGNTIYF
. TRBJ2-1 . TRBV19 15 TGTGCCAGTAGTATAGGAGGGGGGGGAGGACGGGAGCAGTTCTTC CASSIGGGGGREQFF
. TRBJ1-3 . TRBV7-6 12 TGTGCCAGCAGCTTAGAGGGAAACACCATATATTTT CASSLEGNTIYF
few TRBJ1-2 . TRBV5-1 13 TGCGCCAGCAGCTTAGACGGAAACTATGGCTACACCTTC CASSLDGNYGYTF
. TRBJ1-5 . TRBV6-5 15 TGTGCCAGCAGCTCTGCATGGGGGGCGGGTCAGCCCCAGCATTTT CASSSAWGAGQPQHF